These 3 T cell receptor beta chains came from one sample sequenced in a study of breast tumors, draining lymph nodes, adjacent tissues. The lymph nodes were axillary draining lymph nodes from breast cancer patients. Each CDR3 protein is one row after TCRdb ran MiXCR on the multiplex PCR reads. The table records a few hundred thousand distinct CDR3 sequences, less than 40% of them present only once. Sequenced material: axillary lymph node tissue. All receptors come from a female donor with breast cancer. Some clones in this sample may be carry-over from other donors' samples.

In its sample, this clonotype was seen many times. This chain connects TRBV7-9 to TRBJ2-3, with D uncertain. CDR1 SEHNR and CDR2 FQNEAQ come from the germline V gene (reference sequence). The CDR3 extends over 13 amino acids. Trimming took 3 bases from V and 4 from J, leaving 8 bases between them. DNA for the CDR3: TGTGCCAGCAGCTTGGGGAAGGCAGATACGCAGTATTTT. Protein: CASSLGKADTQYF. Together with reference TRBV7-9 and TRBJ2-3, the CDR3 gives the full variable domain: DTGVSQNPRHKITKRGQNVTFRCDPISEHNRLYWYRQTLGQGPEFLTYFQNEAQLEKSRLLSDRFSAERPKGSFSTLEIQRTEQGDSAMYLCASSLGKADTQYFGPGTRLTVL.

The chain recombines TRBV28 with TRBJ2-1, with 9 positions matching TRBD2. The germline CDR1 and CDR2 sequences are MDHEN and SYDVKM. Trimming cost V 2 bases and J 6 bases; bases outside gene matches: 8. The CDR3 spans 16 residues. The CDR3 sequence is CASSLGRGGRANEQFF. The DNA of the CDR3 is TGTGCCAGCAGTTTAGGGCGCGGCGGGAGGGCCAATGAGCAGTTCTTC.

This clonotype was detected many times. CDR3 coding DNA: TGTGCTAGTGGCCCACTAGCAACAGATACGCAGTATTTT. Protein: CASGPLATDTQYF. The chain is built from TRBV12-5 and TRBJ2-3; D might be TRBD2 (6 bases). The CDR3 runs 13 residues. Germline V gene sequence: CDR1 LGHNT, CDR2 FRNRAP. With 6 bases removed from V and 3 bases from J, the gap between germline ends came to 10 bases.